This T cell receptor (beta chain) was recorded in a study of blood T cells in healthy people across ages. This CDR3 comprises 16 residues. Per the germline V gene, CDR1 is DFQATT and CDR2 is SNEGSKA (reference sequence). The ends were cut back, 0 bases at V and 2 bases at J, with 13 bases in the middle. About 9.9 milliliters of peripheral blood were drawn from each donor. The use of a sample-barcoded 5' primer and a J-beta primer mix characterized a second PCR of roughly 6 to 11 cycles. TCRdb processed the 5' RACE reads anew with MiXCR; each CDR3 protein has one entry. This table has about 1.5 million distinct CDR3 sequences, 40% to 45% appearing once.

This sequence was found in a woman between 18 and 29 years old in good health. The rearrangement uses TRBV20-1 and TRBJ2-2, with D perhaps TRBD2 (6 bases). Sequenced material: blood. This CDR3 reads CSAREEGRINTGELFF. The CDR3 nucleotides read TGCAGTGCTAGAGAGGAGGGGAGGATCAACACCGGGGAGCTGTTTTTT.